A selection of T cell receptor beta chains follows, all from one sample in a study of beta chain features in type 1 diabetes. Profiled with immunoSEQ multiplex PCR; TCRdb holds only in-frame clones, not every one. The sample includes about 150,000 clones, under 60% of them seen just once. Sample: Tregs from blood. These receptors all come from a man in his late teens or twenties in good health. The CDR3 runs from the conserved cysteine through the conserved F or W. The order of the fields is clone size, V gene, D gene, J gene, CDR3 length, CDR3 protein, CDR3 DNA. D genes are given only for firm matches. Not all rows give a size; the values are once, few, many and, for expanded clones, a class.

size: few
V: TRBV30
D: .
J: TRBJ2-7
length: 15
CDR3: CAWRSLGAGLYEQYF
DNA: TGTGCCTGGAGATCGTTGGGCGCAGGGTTATACGAGCAGTACTTC

size: .
V: TRBV4-3
D: TRBD1
J: TRBJ2-7
length: 15
CDR3: CASSQPGQGAHEQYF
DNA: TGCGCCAGCAGCCAACCGGGACAGGGGGCCCACGAGCAGTACTTC

size: .
V: TRBV7-9
D: TRBD2
J: TRBJ2-7
length: 17
CDR3: CASSSEFGLAAYYEQYF
DNA: TGTGCCAGCAGCTCGGAATTTGGACTAGCGGCATACTACGAGCAGTACTTC

size: .
V: TRBV2
D: TRBD1
J: TRBJ1-4
length: 15
CDR3: CASSPRQGPNEKLFF
DNA: TGTGCCAGCAGCCCAAGACAGGGCCCTAATGAAAAACTGTTTTTT

size: few
V: TRBV9
D: TRBD2
J: TRBJ2-7
length: 15
CDR3: CASSQGLAGTYEQYF
DNA: TGTGCCAGCAGCCAGGGGCTAGCGGGTACCTACGAGCAGTACTTC

size: .
V: TRBV4-2
D: TRBD2
J: TRBJ2-7
length: 15
CDR3: CASSQPGLAGVEQYF
DNA: TGTGCCAGCAGCCAACCGGGACTAGCGGGTGTTGAGCAGTACTTC

size: once
V: TRBV6-1
D: .
J: TRBJ2-7
length: 11
CDR3: CASSEFLEQYF
DNA: TGTGCCAGCAGTGAATTCCTCGAGCAGTACTTC

size: few
V: TRBV18
D: .
J: TRBJ2-5
length: 12
CDR3: CASSPYTETQYF
DNA: TGTGCCAGCTCACCGTATACTGAGACCCAGTACTTC

size: few
V: TRBV7-8
D: .
J: TRBJ2-5
length: 19
CDR3: CASSLVLSMGQGLRETQYF
DNA: TGTGCCAGCAGCTTAGTCTTATCAATGGGGCAGGGGCTTCGTGAGACCCAGTACTTC

size: .
V: TRBV29-1
D: .
J: TRBJ2-1
length: 11
CDR3: CSADLTQEQFF
DNA: TGCAGCGCCGATCTTACCCAGGAGCAGTTCTTC

size: .
V: TRBV7-9
D: .
J: TRBJ2-5
length: 16
CDR3: CASSLAFWGGQETQYF
DNA: TGTGCCAGCAGCTTAGCTTTCTGGGGCGGACAAGAGACCCAGTACTTC

size: .
V: TRBV2
D: .
J: TRBJ2-7
length: 14
CDR3: CASSLSRDSYEQYF
DNA: TGTGCCAGCAGTCTATCCCGGGACTCCTACGAGCAGTACTTC

size: .
V: TRBV5-1
D: .
J: TRBJ1-2
length: 12
CDR3: CASSRGNHGYTF
DNA: TGCGCCAGCAGCAGGGGGAACCATGGCTACACCTTC

size: few
V: TRBV19
D: .
J: TRBJ2-1
length: 14
CDR3: CASRLERGMNEQFF
DNA: TGTGCCAGTAGGTTGGAACGAGGGATGAATGAGCAGTTCTTC

size: .
V: TRBV30
D: .
J: TRBJ2-7
length: 12
CDR3: CAWTSNAYEQYF
DNA: TGTGCCTGGACGAGTAATGCCTACGAGCAGTACTTC

size: .
V: TRBV5-1
D: .
J: TRBJ1-4
length: 14
CDR3: CASSFGQRNEKLFF
DNA: TGCGCCAGCAGCTTTGGACAGAGAAATGAAAAACTGTTTTTT

size: few
V: TRBV19
D: TRBD1
J: TRBJ1-2
length: 12
CDR3: CATSGTGVGYTF
DNA: TGTGCCACCTCCGGGACAGGGGTTGGCTACACCTTC

size: .
V: TRBV6-9
D: .
J: TRBJ1-2
length: 16
CDR3: CASSLPWEAANYGYTF
DNA: TGTGCCAGCAGCCTCCCGTGGGAGGCCGCTAACTATGGCTACACCTTC

size: .
V: TRBV10-3
D: TRBD2
J: TRBJ2-5
length: 14
CDR3: CAISGGSYQETQYF
DNA: TGTGCCATCTCCGGGGGGTCGTACCAAGAGACCCAGTACTTC

size: .
V: TRBV7-9
D: TRBD2
J: TRBJ2-1
length: 16
CDR3: CASSLRLTGGANEQFF
DNA: TGTGCCAGCAGCCTACGCTTAACCGGGGGGGCCAATGAGCAGTTCTTC

size: .
V: TRBV11-2
D: TRBD2
J: TRBJ2-5
length: 14
CDR3: CASSLFGRAYGQYF
DNA: TGTGCCAGCAGCCTGTTCGGGAGGGCTTACGGGCAGTACTTC

size: .
V: TRBV5-1
D: TRBD2
J: TRBJ2-3
length: 16
CDR3: CASSFYIAGSTDTQYF
DNA: TGCGCCAGCAGCTTCTATATAGCGGGGAGCACAGATACGCAGTATTTT